The 16 T cell receptor beta chains reported below all come from one sample, sequenced in a study of cytotoxic CD8 clonotypes in ibrutinib-treated CLL. The repertoire was sequenced with immunoSEQ multiplex PCR; TCRdb's copy has only in-frame clones and lacks some. Among 300,000 or so clones listed, over 55% were seen once. Sequencing was performed on PBMCs, taken after 36 months of ibrutinib treatment. Source of these receptors: a human donor with chronic lymphocytic leukemia.

The rearrangement joins TRBV29-1 to TRBJ2-5, with a possible D match to TRBD2 (7 bases). Germline CDR1 and CDR2: SQVTM and ANQGSEA. Deletions cut 5 bases from V and 5 bases from J, with 24 bases between. The CDR3 runs 16 residues. The CDR3 DNA reads as TGCAGCGTTCGCGGACATGGCGAGGGGGGGGGTGAGACCCAGTACTTC. It encodes CSVRGHGEGGGETQYF.

V is TRBV7-2 and J is TRBJ2-5; possible D gene TRBD2, 5 bases. V lost 0 bases, J lost 5 bases, and 10 bases lay in between. The germline gives CDR1 SGHTA, CDR2 FQGNSA. This CDR3 contains 14 residues. This chain's CDR3 is CASSLARERETQYF. CDR3 sequence (DNA): TGTGCCAGCAGCTTAGCGAGGGAGCGGGAGACCCAGTACTTC.

The V and J genes are TRBV29-1 and TRBJ2-7, with 9 bases identical to TRBD1. Germline loops: CDR1 SQVTM, CDR2 ANQGSEA. The CDR3 spans 16 residues. Germline trimming cut 7 bases from V and 4 bases from J; bases unmatched to any gene: 17. Here the CDR3 reads CSARRRLTGGIYEQYF. The CDR3 region has the DNA TGCAGCGCCCGAAGGAGGCTTACAGGGGGCATTTACGAGCAGTACTTC.

V and J are TRBV18 and TRBJ1-6, with D possibly being TRBD1 (6 bases). Per the germline V gene, CDR1 is KGHSH and CDR2 is LQKENI. V lost 6 bases, J lost 5 bases, and 23 bases lay in between. This CDR3 contains 18 residues. For the CDR3, the DNA is TGTGCCAGCTCCCCCACGCAGCAGGGTCAGGGGCATAATTCACCCCTCCACTTT. Encoded protein: CASSPTQQGQGHNSPLHF.

This clone was seen a single time. The chain uses TRBV25-1 and TRBJ1-1, with D hard to call. Germline V gene data show CDR1 as MGHDK and CDR2 as SYGVNS. This CDR3 has 18 amino acids. Trimming left V 0 bases short and J 4 bases short, with 21 bases between. CDR3 in amino acids: CASSEYHPSSGRLTEAFF. CDR3 DNA: TGTGCCAGCAGTGAATATCATCCTTCCTCGGGGAGGCTCACTGAAGCTTTCTTT.

The chain recombines TRBV11-2 with TRBJ1-3; no firm D call. The V and J ends lost 0 bases and 0 bases respectively, with 9 bases between them. The V gene's germline CDR1 is SGHAT and CDR2 FQNNGV. This CDR3 spans 16 amino acids. Here the CDR3 reads CASSLEGGSSGNTIYF. CDR3 in DNA: TGTGCCAGCAGCTTAGAGGGCGGTAGCTCTGGAAACACCATATATTTT.

The chain employs TRBV9 and TRBJ2-7, with 10 nucleotides matching TRBD2. V lost 1 base and J lost 2; bases outside the gene matches: 6. Germline lookup yields CDR1 SGDLS and CDR2 YYNGEE. The CDR3 has 16 residues. The CDR3 nucleotides read TGTGCCAGCAGCGTATCAGGCCTAGCGGGAGCCTACGAGCAGTACTTC. Amino acids: CASSVSGLAGAYEQYF.

This clone was seen only a few times. The V gene is TRBV18, the J gene TRBJ1-1; 7 bases match TRBD1. With V trimmed by 3 bases and J by 11 bases, 9 bases remained unmatched. This CDR3 contains 13 residues. The germline gives CDR1 KGHSH, CDR2 LQKENI. This chain's CDR3 is CASSPLATGAAFF. Written as DNA, the CDR3 is TGTGCCAGCTCACCCCTCGCAACAGGGGCCGCTTTCTTT.

This clone was observed once. The rearrangement uses TRBV6-1 and TRBJ1-5, with D possibly matching TRBD1 (5 bases). Germline CDR1 and CDR2: MNHNS and SASEGT. Trimming removed 3 bases at V and 2 bases at J, with 8 bases between. The CDR3 runs 14 residues. Here the CDR3 reads CASSDQGGNQPQHF. The CDR3 bases are TGTGCCAGCAGTGACCAGGGCGGCAATCAGCCCCAGCATTTT.

This chain links TRBV4-3 with TRBJ2-5, with D possibly being TRBD2 (5 bases). The CDR3 runs 14 residues. Per germline, CDR1 LGHNA and CDR2 YSLEER. The V gene lost 1 base and the J gene lost 5 bases, with 11 bases spanning the gap. The CDR3 sequence is CASSQGTSRETQYF. The CDR3 DNA reads TGCGCCAGCAGCCAAGGGACTTCAAGGGAGACCCAGTACTTC.

There are a few counts of this clone. The CDR3 DNA reads TGTGCCAGCAGCCGGCAGACAGGGGGCACTGAAGCTTTCTTT. Its protein product is CASSRQTGGTEAFF. The chain joins TRBV5-4 to TRBJ1-1; 9 positions match TRBD1. V trimming: 4 bases; J trimming: 4 bases; junction bases outside the gene matches: 5. CDR3 size: 14 residues. Per the germline V gene, CDR1 is SGHNT and CDR2 is YYREEE (reference sequence). Drawing the rest from reference TRBV5-4 and TRBJ1-1, the complete variable domain is ETGVTQSPTHLIKTRGQQVTLRCSSQSGHNTVSWYQQALGQGPQFIFQYYREEENGRGNFPPRFSGLQFPNYSSELNVNALELDDSALYLCASSRQTGGTEAFFGQGTRLTVV.

The chain employs TRBV12-5 and TRBJ2-7, with D unclear. V was cut by 1 base and J by 0 bases, with 10 bases left in between. CDR3 length: 15 amino acids. Per the germline V gene, CDR1 is LGHNT and CDR2 is FRNRAP. CDR3 bases: TGTGCTAGTGGTTTGGGGGGAATCCCCTCCTACGAGCAGTACTTC. As protein: CASGLGGIPSYEQYF.

The gene calls are TRBV7-2 and TRBJ2-7, with D perhaps assigned TRBD1 or TRBD2 (5 bases each). The V gene lost 7 bases and the J gene lost 2 bases, with 15 bases spanning the gap. CDR1 SGHTA and CDR2 FQGNSA come from the germline V gene. CDR3 size: 14 residues. The CDR3 nucleotides read TGTGCCAGCAAGCCACGGGGCTTTACCTACGAGCAGTACTTC. Encoded protein: CASKPRGFTYEQYF. Supplemented by reference TRBV7-2 and TRBJ2-7, the full variable domain reads GAGVSQSPSNKVTEKGKDVELRCDPISGHTALYWYRQSLGQGLEFLIYFQGNSAPDKSGLPSDRFSAERTGGSVSTLTIQRTQQEDSAVYLCASKPRGFTYEQYFGPGTRLTVT.

The rearrangement uses TRBV29-1 and TRBJ1-2; tentatively, D is TRBD1 (5 bases). Trimming cost V 4 bases and J 8 bases, with 20 bases left between them. CDR3 size: 14 residues. Germline CDR1 is SQVTM and CDR2 is ANQGSEA. For the CDR3, the DNA is TGCAGCGTTGGAGGGCCAGGGAGGTTATGGGGCTACACCTTC. This gives the protein CSVGGPGRLWGYTF.

The chain recombines TRBV4-1 with TRBJ2-2, with no clear D. Between the trimmed V and J ends, which lost 2 bases and 6 bases, there was a span of 25 bases. The CDR3 totals 19 residues. Germline loops: CDR1 MGHRA, CDR2 YSYEKL. The CDR3 DNA sequence: TGCGCCAGCAGCCAACTGATTCACCGGGCTCCGCGATCTTCCGGGGAGCTGTTTTTT. Amino acid sequence: CASSQLIHRAPRSSGELFF.

CDR3 coding DNA: TGTGCCAGCAGTGAATACCGGACTAGCGGCTACGAGCAGTACTTC. Its protein is CASSEYRTSGYEQYF. The chain joins TRBV2 to TRBJ2-7; 10 bases agree with TRBD2. Germline CDR1 SNHLY, CDR2 FYNNEI. V dropped 2 bases and J dropped 3; count of bases not matched to a gene: 4. The CDR3 is made up of 15 amino acids.